The clone carrying this T cell receptor beta chain is a singleton in its sample. Its target is unknown. The source of the sample is a study of cytomegalovirus exposure and HLA in healthy donors. On the study more broadly: Early released data comprised some 85 million unique TCRs from HLA-typed donors.

Germline V gene sequence: CDR1 SGDLS, CDR2 YYNGEE. The V gene end was trimmed by 4 bases and the J gene end by 7 bases; junction bases not matched to a gene: 6. The CDR3 has 16 amino acids. Study observations and caveats: HLA-A and HLA-B allele assignments for most subjects were reportedly predicted accurately using TCR beta sequences. A later analysis found most CMV-associated TCR beta chains apparently HLA-restricted.

The PCR employed 60 Vbeta primers together with 13 Jbeta primers. Sequencing was performed with immunoSEQ multiplex PCR; in TCRdb, only in-frame clones are kept and a portion is missing. The sample holds 150,000 to 200,000 clones, roughly 80% seen once. Sequencing used PBMCs. The chain has TRBV9 and TRBJ2-1, with TRBD2 matching 15 bases. The receptor comes from a man aged 40-49 years in good health and CMV-seronegative. Written as DNA, the CDR3 is TGTGCCAGCAGCTCTAGTGGGACTAGCGGGAGGAATGAGCAGTTCTTC. Amino acids: CASSSSGTSGRNEQFF.